The 17 T cell receptor beta chains reported below all come from one sample, sequenced in a study of somatic mutations in cytotoxic T cells in rheumatoid arthritis. Data came from immunoSEQ multiplex PCR; TCRdb stores just in-frame clones and leaves some out. The sample has tens of thousands of clones, about four fifths seen once. Sequenced sample: CD8+ T cells sorted from blood. The source of these receptors is a man between 40 and 49 years old in good health.

CDR3 loop: CASSEQGRETQYF. In DNA form, the CDR3 reads TGCGCCAGCAGTGAGCAGGGGCGTGAGACCCAGTACTTC. The V and J genes are TRBV10-1 and TRBJ2-5; tentative D call: TRBD1 (6 bases). Trimming pared 2 bases from V and 5 bases from J, leaving 9 bases between. The length of the CDR3 is 13 residues. Germline lookup yields CDR1 WNHNN and CDR2 SYGVQD (reference sequence).

The chain carries TRBV9 and TRBJ2-1; D is possibly TRBD2 (6 bases). CDR3 length equals 13 residues. Per the germline V gene, CDR1 is SGDLS and CDR2 is YYNGEE. V lost 3 bases and J 4 bases, leaving 8 bases between the germline ends. The CDR3 region is CASSGRGYNEQFF. CDR3 nucleotides: TGTGCCAGCAGCGGGCGGGGATACAATGAGCAGTTCTTC.

This clone was counted a few times. The chain joins TRBV9 to TRBJ1-5; 7 bases align to TRBD1. The CDR3 is 13 residues long. Germline CDR1 reads SGDLS; CDR2 reads YYNGEE. V dropped 4 bases and J dropped 7; count of bases not matched to a gene: 5. CDR3 region: CASSPQGGQPQHF. Written as DNA, the CDR3 is TGTGCCAGCAGCCCCCAGGGGGGGCAGCCCCAGCATTTT.

This clone has a handful of counts. This chain joins TRBV10-1 and TRBJ1-5; 8 nucleotides line up with TRBD1. Trimming at V came to 10 bases and at J to 7 bases, leaving 6 bases not matched to a gene. The germline V gene has CDR1 WNHNN and CDR2 SYGVQD (reference sequence). The length of the CDR3 is 12 residues. DNA for the CDR3: TGCGCCATCCCGGACAGGGTCCAGCCCCAGCATTTT. It is translated as CAIPDRVQPQHF.

J is TRBJ2-1 and V is TRBV2; no firm D call. Trimming stripped 6 bases from V and 6 bases from J, with 6 bases between. The germline CDR1 and CDR2 sequences are SNHLY and FYNNEI. CDR3 length: 11 amino acids. The CDR3 region has the DNA TGTGCCAGCAGGCCCAGCAATGAGCAGTTCTTC. This sequence encodes CASRPSNEQFF.

Written as DNA, the CDR3 is TGTGCCAGCAGCCCGGGGAGTCGGAACACTGAAGCTTTCTTT. It specifies CASSPGSRNTEAFF. The chain combines TRBV11-2 with TRBJ1-1; D is uncertain. Trimming removed 5 bases at V and 1 base at J, with 11 bases between. This CDR3 is 14 amino acids long. Germline V CDR1 and CDR2: SGHAT, FQNNGV.

In this sample, this clone turned up a few times. The rearrangement uses TRBV11-2 and TRBJ1-3, with TRBD1 matching over 7 bases. V shed 5 bases and J 4 bases; nucleotides not matched to a gene: 8. The germline V gene has CDR1 SGHAT and CDR2 FQNNGV. This CDR3 has 15 residues. The CDR3 reads CASSPTGQYGNTIYF. CDR3 nucleotides: TGTGCCAGCAGCCCGACGGGACAGTACGGAAACACCATATATTTT.

The V call is TRBV4-3, the J call TRBJ2-7, with a possible D match to TRBD2 (6 bases). Trimming stripped 0 bases from V and 5 bases from J, with 8 bases between. This CDR3 contains 13 residues. Germline-derived CDR1 and CDR2 are LGHNA and YSLEER. DNA of the CDR3: TGCGCCAGCAGCCAAGATTGGGAGGACGAGCAGTACTTC. Translation gives CASSQDWEDEQYF.

The V call is TRBV28, the J call TRBJ2-7; D ambiguous. The germline V and J ends were trimmed by 5 bases and 4 bases, with 6 bases remaining between them. From germline, CDR1 is MDHEN and CDR2 SYDVKM. The CDR3 sequence is 11 residues long. CDR3 protein: CASSLQYEQYF. The DNA of the CDR3 is TGTGCCAGCAGTCTACAATACGAGCAGTACTTC.

The chain links TRBV29-1 to TRBJ1-2; D gene ambiguous. The CDR3 consists of 14 residues. V lost 4 bases, J lost 0 bases, and 12 bases lay in between. CDR1 and CDR2 from the germline V gene are SQVTM and ANQGSEA. This CDR3 is CSVVSEGANYGYTF. For the CDR3, the DNA is TGCAGCGTTGTTAGCGAGGGAGCTAACTATGGCTACACCTTC.

This clone was seen only a few times. This chain joins TRBV5-1 and TRBJ2-5, with D uncertain. The CDR3 is 14 residues long. The V gene's germline CDR1 is SGHRS and CDR2 YFSETQ. V lost 0 bases and J 5 bases, leaving 11 bases between the germline ends. CDR3 coding DNA: TGCGCCAGCAGCTTGGATCTGAACAAGGAGACCCAGTACTTC. Translated: CASSLDLNKETQYF.

This chain connects TRBV6-5 to TRBJ1-5; TRBD1 agrees at 7 bases. The CDR3 runs 15 residues. Germline CDR1 MNHEY, CDR2 SVGAGI. Losses at the gene ends were 4 bases for V and 2 bases for J; bases not matched to a gene: 5. CDR3 sequence reads: CASSSTGEGNQPQHF. The CDR3 DNA reads TGTGCCAGCAGTTCCACAGGGGAGGGCAATCAGCCCCAGCATTTT.

The V call is TRBV6-1, the J call TRBJ1-6, with a weak D call TRBD1 (6 bases). The CDR3 consists of 15 residues. V lost 1 base and J 6 bases, leaving 10 bases between the germline ends. The germline V gene has CDR1 MNHNS and CDR2 SASEGT. The CDR3 region has the DNA TGTGCCAGCAGTGAAGAATACAGGGTTAATTCACCCCTCCACTTT. Translation gives CASSEEYRVNSPLHF.

The rearrangement uses TRBV7-6 and TRBJ2-3; D remains ambiguous. The germline V gene has CDR1 SGHVS and CDR2 FNYEAQ. V was shortened by 5 bases and J by 6 bases, with 12 bases between the two germline ends. The CDR3 has 13 residues. CDR3 coding DNA: TGTGCCAGCAGCCCCTTTGGCGGTGATACGCAGTATTTT. This gives the protein CASSPFGGDTQYF.

The rearrangement links TRBV28 to TRBJ1-2; D is perhaps TRBD1 (5 bases). Trimming removed 6 bases at V and 2 bases at J, with 22 bases between. Germline assignment: CDR1 MDHEN and CDR2 SYDVKM. The CDR3 is made up of 17 amino acids. In nucleotides, the CDR3 is TGTGCCAGCAGGTCCGGGACGGTATATGATAGGAACTATGGCTACACCTTC. This gives the protein CASRSGTVYDRNYGYTF.

This clone was seen a single time. This rearrangement joins TRBV14 to TRBJ2-1; TRBD2 agrees at 12 bases. This CDR3 is 15 amino acids long. V was clipped by 2 bases and J by 4 bases; unmatched bases: 0. Germline CDR1 SGHDN, CDR2 FVKESK. The CDR3 region is CASSQLAGGYNEQFF. CDR3 nucleotides: TGTGCCAGCAGCCAACTAGCGGGAGGGTACAATGAGCAGTTCTTC.

The V call is TRBV5-4, the J call TRBJ2-7; D is possibly TRBD1 (5 bases). The CDR3 is 13 residues long. V was trimmed by 5 bases and J by 1 base, leaving 10 bases between them. CDR1 SGHNT and CDR2 YYREEE come from the germline V gene (reference sequence). The CDR3 DNA sequence: TGTGCCAGCAGGTTGACAGAGTCCTACGAGCAGTACTTC. This gives the protein CASRLTESYEQYF. Supplemented by reference TRBV5-4 and TRBJ2-7, the full variable domain reads ETGVTQSPTHLIKTRGQQVTLRCSSQSGHNTVSWYQQALGQGPQFIFQYYREEENGRGNFPPRFSGLQFPNYSSELNVNALELDDSALYLCASRLTESYEQYFGPGTRLTVT.